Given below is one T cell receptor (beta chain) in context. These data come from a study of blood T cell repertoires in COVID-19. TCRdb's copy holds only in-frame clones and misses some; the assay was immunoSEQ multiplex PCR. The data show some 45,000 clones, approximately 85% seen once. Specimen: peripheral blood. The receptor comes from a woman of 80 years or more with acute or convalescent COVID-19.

In DNA form, the CDR3 reads TGCGCCAGCCAAATCTCCTATAATTCACCCCTCCACTTT. The encoded protein is CASQISYNSPLHF. This chain joins TRBV5-1 and TRBJ1-6; the D is unclear. The CDR3 spans 13 residues. CDR1 SGHRS and CDR2 YFSETQ come from the germline V gene. The germline V and J ends were trimmed by 7 bases and 0 bases, with 5 bases remaining between them.